These 3 T cell receptor beta chains were all obtained from the same sample, sequenced in a study of shared clonotypes between healthy human individuals. The repertoire was sequenced with immunoSEQ multiplex PCR; TCRdb's copy has only in-frame clones and lacks some. The sample carries approximately 530,000 clones, 95% to 96% recorded once. Sample: naive CD4+ T cells sorted from blood. Indicated subset: CD45RA+ positively selected. These receptors all stem from a woman in her twenties or thirties in good health.

The V gene is TRBV25-1, the J gene TRBJ1-4; D uncertain. The germline V and J ends were trimmed by 7 bases and 8 bases, with 20 bases remaining between them. Per germline, CDR1 MGHDK and CDR2 SYGVNS. This CDR3 has 15 amino acids. The CDR3 nucleotides read TGTGCCAGCACCATGAATCTGAGGAAGCGAGAAAAACTGTTTTTT. Translated: CASTMNLRKREKLFF.

This rearrangement joins TRBV6-1 to TRBJ2-1; TRBD1 or TRBD2 may be the D gene (5 bases each). From germline, CDR1 is MNHNS and CDR2 SASEGT. The CDR3 totals 17 residues. The V end lost 4 bases, the J end lost 2 bases, and 18 bases lay between the germline ends. The CDR3 loop reads CASSVALWGATYNEQFF. Here the CDR3 DNA reads TGTGCCAGCAGTGTAGCGTTATGGGGCGCGACCTACAATGAGCAGTTCTTC.

This chain uses TRBV5-1 with TRBJ2-5, with TRBD2 matching over 10 bases. The ends lost 5 bases at V and 5 bases at J; junction bases unmatched: 9. CDR3 length equals 15 residues. Germline CDR1 SGHRS, CDR2 YFSETQ. The CDR3 spells CASRVLAGERETQYF. CDR3 DNA: TGCGCCAGCAGAGTCCTAGCGGGAGAGAGGGAGACCCAGTACTTC.